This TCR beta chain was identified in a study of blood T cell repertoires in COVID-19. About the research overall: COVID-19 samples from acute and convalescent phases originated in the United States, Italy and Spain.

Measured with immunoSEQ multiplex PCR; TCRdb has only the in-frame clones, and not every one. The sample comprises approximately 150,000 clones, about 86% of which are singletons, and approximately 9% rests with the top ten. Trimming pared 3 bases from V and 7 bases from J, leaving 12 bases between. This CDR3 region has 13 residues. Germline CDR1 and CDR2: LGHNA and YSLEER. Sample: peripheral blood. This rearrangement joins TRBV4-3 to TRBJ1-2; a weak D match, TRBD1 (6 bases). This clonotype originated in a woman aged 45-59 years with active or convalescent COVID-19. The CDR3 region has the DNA TGCGCCAGCAGCCACCTGGACAGTAGTGGCTACACCTTC. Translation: CASSHLDSSGYTF.